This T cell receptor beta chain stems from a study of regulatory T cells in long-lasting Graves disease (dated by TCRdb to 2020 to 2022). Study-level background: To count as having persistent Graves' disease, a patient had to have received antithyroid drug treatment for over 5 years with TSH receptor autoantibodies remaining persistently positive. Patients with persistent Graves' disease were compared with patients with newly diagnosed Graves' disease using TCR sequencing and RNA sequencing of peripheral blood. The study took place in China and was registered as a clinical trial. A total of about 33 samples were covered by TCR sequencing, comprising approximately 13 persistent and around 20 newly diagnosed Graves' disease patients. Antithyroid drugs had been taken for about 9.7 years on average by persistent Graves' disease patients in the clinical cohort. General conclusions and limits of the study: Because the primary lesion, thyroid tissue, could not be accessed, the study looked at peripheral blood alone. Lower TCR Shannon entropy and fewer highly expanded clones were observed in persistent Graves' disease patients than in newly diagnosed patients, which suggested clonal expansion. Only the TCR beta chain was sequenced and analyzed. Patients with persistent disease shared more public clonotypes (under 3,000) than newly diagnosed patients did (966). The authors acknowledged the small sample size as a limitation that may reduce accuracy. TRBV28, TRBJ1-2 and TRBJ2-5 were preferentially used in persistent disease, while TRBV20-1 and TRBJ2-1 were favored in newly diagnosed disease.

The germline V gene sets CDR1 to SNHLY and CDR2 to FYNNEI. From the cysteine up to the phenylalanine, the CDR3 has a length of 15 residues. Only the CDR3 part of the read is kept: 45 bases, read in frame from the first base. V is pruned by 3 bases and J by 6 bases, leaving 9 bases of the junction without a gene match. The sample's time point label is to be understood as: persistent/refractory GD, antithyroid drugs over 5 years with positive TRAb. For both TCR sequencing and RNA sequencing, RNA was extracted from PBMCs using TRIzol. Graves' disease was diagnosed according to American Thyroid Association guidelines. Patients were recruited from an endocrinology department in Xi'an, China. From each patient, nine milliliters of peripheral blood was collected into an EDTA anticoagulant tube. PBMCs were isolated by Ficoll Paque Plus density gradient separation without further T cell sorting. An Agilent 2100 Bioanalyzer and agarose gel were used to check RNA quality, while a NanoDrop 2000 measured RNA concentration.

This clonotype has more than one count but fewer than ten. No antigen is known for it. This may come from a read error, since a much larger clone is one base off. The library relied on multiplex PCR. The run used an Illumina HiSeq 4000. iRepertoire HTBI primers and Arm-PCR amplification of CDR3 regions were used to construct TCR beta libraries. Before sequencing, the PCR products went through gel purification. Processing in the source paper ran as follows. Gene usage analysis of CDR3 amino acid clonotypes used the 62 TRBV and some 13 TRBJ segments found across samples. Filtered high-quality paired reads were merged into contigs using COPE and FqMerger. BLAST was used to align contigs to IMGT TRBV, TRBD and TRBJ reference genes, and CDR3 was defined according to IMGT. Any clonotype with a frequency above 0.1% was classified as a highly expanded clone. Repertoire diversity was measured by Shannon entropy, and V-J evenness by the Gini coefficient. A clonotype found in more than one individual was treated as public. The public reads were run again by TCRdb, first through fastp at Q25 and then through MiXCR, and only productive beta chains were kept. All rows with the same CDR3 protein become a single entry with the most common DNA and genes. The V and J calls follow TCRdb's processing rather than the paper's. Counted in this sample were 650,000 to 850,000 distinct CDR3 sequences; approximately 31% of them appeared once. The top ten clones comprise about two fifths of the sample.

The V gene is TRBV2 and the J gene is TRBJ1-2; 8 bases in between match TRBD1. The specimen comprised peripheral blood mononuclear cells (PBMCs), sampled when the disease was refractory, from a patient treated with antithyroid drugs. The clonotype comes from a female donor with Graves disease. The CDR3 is CASSEASSGGHGYTF. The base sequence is TGTGCCAGCAGTGAGGCTTCTTCAGGGGGCCATGGCTACACCTTC.